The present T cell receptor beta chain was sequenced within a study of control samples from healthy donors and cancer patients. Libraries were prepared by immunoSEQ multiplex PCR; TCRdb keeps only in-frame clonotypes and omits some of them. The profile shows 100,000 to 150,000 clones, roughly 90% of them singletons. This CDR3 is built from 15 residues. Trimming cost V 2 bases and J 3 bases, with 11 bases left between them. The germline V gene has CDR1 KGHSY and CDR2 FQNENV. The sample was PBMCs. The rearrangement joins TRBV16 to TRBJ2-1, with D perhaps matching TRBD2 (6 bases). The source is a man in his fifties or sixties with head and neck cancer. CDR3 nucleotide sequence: TGTGCCAGCAGCCAAGAAGGGGAGGACTACAATGAGCAGTTCTTC. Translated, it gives CASSQEGEDYNEQFF. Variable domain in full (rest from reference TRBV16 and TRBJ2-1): GEEVAQTPKHLVRGEGQKAKLYCAPIKGHSYVFWYQQVLKNEFKFLISFQNENVFDETGMPKERFSAKCLPNSPCSLEIQATKLEDSAVYFCASSQEGEDYNEQFFGPGTRLTVL.